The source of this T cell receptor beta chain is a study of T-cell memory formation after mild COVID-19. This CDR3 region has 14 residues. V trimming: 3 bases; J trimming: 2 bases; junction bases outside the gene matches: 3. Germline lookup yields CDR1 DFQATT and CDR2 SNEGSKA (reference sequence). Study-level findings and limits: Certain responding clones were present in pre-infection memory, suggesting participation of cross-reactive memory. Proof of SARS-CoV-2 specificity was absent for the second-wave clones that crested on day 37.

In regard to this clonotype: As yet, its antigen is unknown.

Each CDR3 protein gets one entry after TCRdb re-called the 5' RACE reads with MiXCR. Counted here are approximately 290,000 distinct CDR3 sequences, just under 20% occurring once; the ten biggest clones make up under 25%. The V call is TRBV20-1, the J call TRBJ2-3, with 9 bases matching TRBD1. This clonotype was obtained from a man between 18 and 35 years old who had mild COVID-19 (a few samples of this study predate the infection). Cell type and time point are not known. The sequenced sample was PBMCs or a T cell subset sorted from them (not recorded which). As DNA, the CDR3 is TGCAGTGCTAGTGACAGGGGGTTCACAGATACGCAGTATTTT. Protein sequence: CSASDRGFTDTQYF.